What follows is one T cell receptor (beta chain) and its context. Its specificity is unknown. PCR employed 60 Vbeta and 13 Jbeta primers. The protocol was immunoSEQ multiplex PCR, while the TCRdb copy is restricted to in-frame clones and leaves out a portion. The sample lists 170,000 or so clones; around 80% were seen once. Germline-derived CDR1 and CDR2 are GTSNPN and SVGIG (reference sequence). This CDR3 contains 16 residues. Trimming cost V 3 bases and J 0 bases; bases outside gene matches: 6. The data derive from a study of cytomegalovirus exposure and HLA in healthy donors. Broader study findings: Later on, an analysis showed TCR association rates differing by HLA locus, with DRB1 the most and HLA-C the fewest. In a later analysis, an Asian-associated ancestry cluster reportedly showed fewer N-insertions than the 666-donor mean.

Source material: PBMCs. The chain uses TRBV30 and TRBJ1-5; 9 bases align to TRBD1. The clonotype originates from a woman between 45 and 60 years old in good health and CMV-seropositive. Here the CDR3 DNA reads TGTGCCTGGAGCTCACAGGGGGCGGGTAGCAATCAGCCCCAGCATTTT. Residues: CAWSSQGAGSNQPQHF. The whole variable domain, remainder taken from reference TRBV30 and TRBJ1-5, is SQTIHQWPATLVQPVGSPLSLECTVEGTSNPNLYWYRQAAGRGLQLLFYSVGIGQISSEVPQNLSASRPQDRQFILSSKKLLLSDSGFYLCAWSSQGAGSNQPQHFGDGTRLSIL.